The present entry profiles one TCR beta chain with its context. Germline V lookup: CDR1 SGDLS, CDR2 YYNGEE. The V end lost 3 bases, the J end lost 4 bases, and 10 bases lay between the germline ends. This CDR3 comprises 13 residues. TCRdb called the 5' RACE reads again in MiXCR, with one record for every CDR3 protein. The profile covers fewer than 450,000 distinct CDR3 sequences, with over 25% appearing a single time and roughly 5.5% taken by the ten largest. The data belong to a study of identical twins' blood T cells. This chain joins TRBV9 and TRBJ1-2, with D hard to call. Input material: PBMCs. The TCR sequence derives from a woman between 18 and 55 years old in good health. Written as DNA, the CDR3 is TGTGCCAGCAGCGACCGACGGACCTATGGCTACACCTTC. The encoded protein is CASSDRRTYGYTF.